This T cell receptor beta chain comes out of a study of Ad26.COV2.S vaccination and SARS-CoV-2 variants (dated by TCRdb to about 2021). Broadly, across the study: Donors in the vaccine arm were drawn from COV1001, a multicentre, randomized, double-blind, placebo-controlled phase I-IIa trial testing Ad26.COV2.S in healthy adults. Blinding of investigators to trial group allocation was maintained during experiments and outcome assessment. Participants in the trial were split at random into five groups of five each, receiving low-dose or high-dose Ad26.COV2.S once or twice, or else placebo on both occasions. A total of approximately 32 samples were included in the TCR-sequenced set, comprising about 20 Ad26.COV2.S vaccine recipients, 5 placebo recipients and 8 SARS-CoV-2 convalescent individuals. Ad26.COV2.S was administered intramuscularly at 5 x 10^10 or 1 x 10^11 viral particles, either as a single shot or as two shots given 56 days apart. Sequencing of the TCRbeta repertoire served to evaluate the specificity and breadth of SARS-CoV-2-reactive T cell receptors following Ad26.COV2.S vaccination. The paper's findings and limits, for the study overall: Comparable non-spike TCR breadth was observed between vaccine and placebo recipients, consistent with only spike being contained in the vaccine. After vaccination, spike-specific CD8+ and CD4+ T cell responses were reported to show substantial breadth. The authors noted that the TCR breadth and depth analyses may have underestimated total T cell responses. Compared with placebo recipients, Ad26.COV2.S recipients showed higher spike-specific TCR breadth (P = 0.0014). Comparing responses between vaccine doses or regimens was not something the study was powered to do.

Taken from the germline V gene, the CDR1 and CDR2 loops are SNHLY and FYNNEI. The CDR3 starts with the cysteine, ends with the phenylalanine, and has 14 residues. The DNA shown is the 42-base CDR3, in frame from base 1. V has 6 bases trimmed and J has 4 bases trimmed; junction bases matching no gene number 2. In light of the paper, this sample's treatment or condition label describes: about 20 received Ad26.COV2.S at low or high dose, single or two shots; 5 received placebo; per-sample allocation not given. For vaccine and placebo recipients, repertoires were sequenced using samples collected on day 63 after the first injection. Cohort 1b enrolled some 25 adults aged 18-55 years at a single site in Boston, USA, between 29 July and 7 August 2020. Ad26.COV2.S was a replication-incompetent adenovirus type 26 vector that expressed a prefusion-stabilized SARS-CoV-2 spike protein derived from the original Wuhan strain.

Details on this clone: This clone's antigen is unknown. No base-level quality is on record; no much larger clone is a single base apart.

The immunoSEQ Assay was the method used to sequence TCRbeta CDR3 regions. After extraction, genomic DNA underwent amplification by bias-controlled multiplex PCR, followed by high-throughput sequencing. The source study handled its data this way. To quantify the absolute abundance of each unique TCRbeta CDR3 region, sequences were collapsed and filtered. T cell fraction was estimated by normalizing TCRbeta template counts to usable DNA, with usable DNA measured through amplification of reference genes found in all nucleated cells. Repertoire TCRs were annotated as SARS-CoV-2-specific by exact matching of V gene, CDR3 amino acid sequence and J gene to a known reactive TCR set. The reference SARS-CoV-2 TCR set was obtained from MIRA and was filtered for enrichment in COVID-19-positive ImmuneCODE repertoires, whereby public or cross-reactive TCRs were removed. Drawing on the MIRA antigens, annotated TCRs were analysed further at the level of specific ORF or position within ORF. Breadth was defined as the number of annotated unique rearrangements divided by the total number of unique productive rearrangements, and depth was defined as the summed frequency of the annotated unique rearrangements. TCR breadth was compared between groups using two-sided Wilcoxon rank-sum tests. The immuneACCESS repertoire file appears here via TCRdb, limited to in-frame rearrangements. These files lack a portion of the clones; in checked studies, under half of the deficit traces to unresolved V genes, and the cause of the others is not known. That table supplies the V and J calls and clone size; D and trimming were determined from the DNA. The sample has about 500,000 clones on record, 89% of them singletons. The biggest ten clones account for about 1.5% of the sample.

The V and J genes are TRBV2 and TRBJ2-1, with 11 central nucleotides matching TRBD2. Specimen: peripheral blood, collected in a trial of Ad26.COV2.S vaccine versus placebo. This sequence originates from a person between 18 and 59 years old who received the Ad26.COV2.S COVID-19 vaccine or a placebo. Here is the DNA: TGTGCCAGCAGCACTAGCGGGGGATACAATGAGCAGTTCTTC. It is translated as CASSTSGGYNEQFF.